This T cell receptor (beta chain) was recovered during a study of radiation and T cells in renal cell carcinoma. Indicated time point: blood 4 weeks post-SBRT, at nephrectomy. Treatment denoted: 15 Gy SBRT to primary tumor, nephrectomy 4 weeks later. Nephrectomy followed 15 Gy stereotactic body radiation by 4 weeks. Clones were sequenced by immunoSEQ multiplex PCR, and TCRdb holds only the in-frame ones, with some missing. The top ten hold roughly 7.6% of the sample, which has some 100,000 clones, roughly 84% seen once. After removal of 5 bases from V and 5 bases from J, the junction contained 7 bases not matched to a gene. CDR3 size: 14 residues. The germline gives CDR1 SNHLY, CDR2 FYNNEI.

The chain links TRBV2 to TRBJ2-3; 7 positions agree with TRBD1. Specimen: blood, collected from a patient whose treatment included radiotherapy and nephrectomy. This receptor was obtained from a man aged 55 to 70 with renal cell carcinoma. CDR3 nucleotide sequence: TGTGCCAGCAGTCCTAGACAGGGCGGAGATACGCAGTATTTT. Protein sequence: CASSPRQGGDTQYF.